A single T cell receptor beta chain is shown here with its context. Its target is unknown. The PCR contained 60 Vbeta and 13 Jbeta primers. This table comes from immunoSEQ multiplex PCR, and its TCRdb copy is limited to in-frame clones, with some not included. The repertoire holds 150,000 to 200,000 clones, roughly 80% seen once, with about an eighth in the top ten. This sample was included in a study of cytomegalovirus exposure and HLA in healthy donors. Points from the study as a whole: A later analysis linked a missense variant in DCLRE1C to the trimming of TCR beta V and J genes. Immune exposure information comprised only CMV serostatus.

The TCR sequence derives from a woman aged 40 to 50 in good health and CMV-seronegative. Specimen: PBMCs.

DNA for the CDR3: TGTGCCAGCAGCCAAGATACTCCTGAAAAACTGTTTTTT. It specifies CASSQDTPEKLFF. J is TRBJ1-4 and V is TRBV4-2; no clear D. The CDR3 is made up of 13 amino acids. Trimming left V 0 bases short and J 7 bases short, with 6 bases between. CDR1 is LGHNA, CDR2 YNFKEQ, per germline.